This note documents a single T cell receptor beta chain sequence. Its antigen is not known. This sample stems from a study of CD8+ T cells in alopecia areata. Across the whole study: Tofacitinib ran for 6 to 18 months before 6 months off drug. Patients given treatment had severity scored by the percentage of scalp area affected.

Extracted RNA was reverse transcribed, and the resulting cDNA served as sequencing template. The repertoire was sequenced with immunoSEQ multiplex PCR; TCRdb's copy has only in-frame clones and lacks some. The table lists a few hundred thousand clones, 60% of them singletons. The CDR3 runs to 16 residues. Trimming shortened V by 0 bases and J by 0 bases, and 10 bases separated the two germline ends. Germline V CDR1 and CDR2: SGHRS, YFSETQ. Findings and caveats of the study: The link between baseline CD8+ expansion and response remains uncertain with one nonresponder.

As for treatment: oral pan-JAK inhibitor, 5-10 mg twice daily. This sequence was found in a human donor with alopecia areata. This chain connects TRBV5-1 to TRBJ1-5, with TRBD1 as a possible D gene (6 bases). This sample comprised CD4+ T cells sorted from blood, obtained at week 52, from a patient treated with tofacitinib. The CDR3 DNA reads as TGCGCCAGCAGCTTGGGAGGGGGTAATAGCAATCAGCCCCAGCATTTT. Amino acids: CASSLGGGNSNQPQHF.